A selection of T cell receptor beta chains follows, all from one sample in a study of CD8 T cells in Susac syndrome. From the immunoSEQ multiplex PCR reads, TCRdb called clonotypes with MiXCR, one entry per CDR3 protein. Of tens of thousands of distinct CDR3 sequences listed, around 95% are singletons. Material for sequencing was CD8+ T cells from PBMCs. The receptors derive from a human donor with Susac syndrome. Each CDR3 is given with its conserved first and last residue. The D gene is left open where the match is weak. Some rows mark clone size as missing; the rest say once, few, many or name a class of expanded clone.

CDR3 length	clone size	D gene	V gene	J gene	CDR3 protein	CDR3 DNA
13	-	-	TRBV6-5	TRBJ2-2	CASSYRGSGELFF	TGTGCCAGCAGTTATCGGGGTTCCGGGGAGCTGTTTTTT
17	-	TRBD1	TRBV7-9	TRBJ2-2	CASSPGFGTGNTGELFF	TGTGCCAGCAGCCCTGGGTTCGGGACAGGGAACACCGGGGAGCTGTTTTTT
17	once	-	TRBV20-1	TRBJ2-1	CSATPLGGRTGQNEQFF	TGCAGTGCCACTCCACTAGGGGGAAGGACTGGTCAGAATGAGCAGTTCTTC
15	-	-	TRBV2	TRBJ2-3	CASSGSPFSTDTQYF	TGTGCCAGCAGTGGAAGTCCTTTTAGCACAGATACGCAGTATTTT
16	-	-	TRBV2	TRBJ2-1	CASSEPTASSYNEQFF	TGTGCCAGCAGTGAACCGACAGCTAGCTCCTACAATGAGCAGTTCTTC
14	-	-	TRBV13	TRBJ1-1	CASSLFTGNAEAFF	TGTGCCAGCAGCCTTTTCACAGGGAACGCTGAAGCTTTCTTT
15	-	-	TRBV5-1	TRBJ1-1	CASSLVTISGTEAFF	TGCGCCAGCAGCTTGGTCACCATTTCGGGCACTGAAGCTTTCTTT
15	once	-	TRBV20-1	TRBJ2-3	CSARGGRTSTDTQYF	TGCAGTGCCCGAGGAGGAAGGACTAGCACAGATACGCAGTATTTT
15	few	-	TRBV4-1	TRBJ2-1	CASSPQAGDYNEQFF	TGCGCCAGCAGCCCCCAGGCCGGTGACTACAATGAGCAGTTCTTC
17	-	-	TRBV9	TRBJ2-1	CASSVGPQEVSYNEQFF	TGTGCCAGCAGCGTAGGGCCCCAGGAGGTTTCCTACAATGAGCAGTTCTTC
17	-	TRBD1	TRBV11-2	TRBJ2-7	CASRTYRGTTVAYEQYF	TGTGCCAGCAGGACGTACAGGGGGACAACCGTGGCCTACGAGCAGTACTTC
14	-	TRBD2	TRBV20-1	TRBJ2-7	CSARETSGNIEQYF	TGCAGTGCTAGAGAAACTAGCGGGAATATCGAGCAGTACTTC
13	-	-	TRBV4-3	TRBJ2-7	CASSQGPGYEQYF	TGCGCCAGCAGCCAAGGGCCAGGGTACGAGCAGTACTTC
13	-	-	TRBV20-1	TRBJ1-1	CSARDGRVAEAFF	TGCAGTGCTAGAGACGGACGGGTGGCTGAAGCTTTCTTT
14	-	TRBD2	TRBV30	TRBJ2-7	CAWSGGDYAYEQYF	TGTGCCTGGAGTGGGGGGGACTACGCCTACGAGCAGTACTTC
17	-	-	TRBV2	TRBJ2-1	CATIGGVETAMGNEQFF	TGTGCCACCATCGGGGGTGTGGAGACTGCAATGGGCAATGAGCAGTTCTTC
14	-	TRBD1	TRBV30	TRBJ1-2	CAWSRPGQNYGYTF	TGTGCCTGGAGTCGACCGGGACAGAACTATGGCTACACCTTC